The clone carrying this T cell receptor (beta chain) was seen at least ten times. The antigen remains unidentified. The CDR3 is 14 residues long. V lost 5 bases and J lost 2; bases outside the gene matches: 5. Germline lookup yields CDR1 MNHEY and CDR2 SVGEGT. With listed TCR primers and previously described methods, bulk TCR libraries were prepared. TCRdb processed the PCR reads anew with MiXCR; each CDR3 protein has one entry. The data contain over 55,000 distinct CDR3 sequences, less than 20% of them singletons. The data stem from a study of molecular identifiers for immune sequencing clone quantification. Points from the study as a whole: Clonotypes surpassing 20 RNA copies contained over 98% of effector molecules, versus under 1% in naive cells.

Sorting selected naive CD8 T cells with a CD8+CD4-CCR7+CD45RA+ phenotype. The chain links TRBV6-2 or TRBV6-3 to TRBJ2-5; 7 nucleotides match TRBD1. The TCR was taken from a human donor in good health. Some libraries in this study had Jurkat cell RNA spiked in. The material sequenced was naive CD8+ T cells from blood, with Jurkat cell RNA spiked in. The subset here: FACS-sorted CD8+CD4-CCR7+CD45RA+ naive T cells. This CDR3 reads CASSTGTAQETQYF. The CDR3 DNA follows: TGTGCCAGCAGTACCGGGACAGCACAAGAGACCCAGTACTTC.